The clone carrying this T cell receptor beta chain was seen at least ten times. The target antigen is unknown. cDNA molecules carried unique molecular identifiers, and template switching added a universal primer site. From the 5' RACE reads, TCRdb called clonotypes with MiXCR, one entry per CDR3 protein. The sample includes some 900,000 distinct CDR3 sequences, approximately 13% of them seen just once. The data were taken from a study of identical twins. Study results and limitations: The more abundant beta clonotypes in cord blood had fewer insertions, and memory repertoires did not show this.

The V gene lost 7 bases and the J gene lost 7 bases, with 11 bases spanning the gap. Germline CDR1 is SNHLY and CDR2 is FYNNEI. This CDR3 has 13 residues. The same sample was also used in a study of yellow fever vaccine responses in identical twins.

This TCR was recovered from a woman aged 18-29 years in good health. The chain has TRBV2 and TRBJ1-6, with D possibly matching TRBD1 (5 bases). Sequencing was carried out using PBMCs. The CDR3 DNA is TGTGCCAGCAATCGACAGATAAATTCACCCCTCCACTTT. Translated: CASNRQINSPLHF.